What follows are 25 T cell receptor beta chains derived from one specimen sequenced in a study of control samples from healthy donors and cancer patients. Profiling relied on immunoSEQ multiplex PCR, and the TCRdb table lists in-frame clones only, not all of them. The data show 200,000 to 250,000 clones, about 94% seen once. The sample consisted of blood. Receptors originate from a man aged 45-60 years in good health.

J is TRBJ1-1 and V is TRBV27, with a weak D call TRBD1 (5 bases). V was trimmed by 2 bases and J by 7 bases, leaving 8 bases between them. The CDR3 is made up of 12 amino acids. Germline assignment: CDR1 MNHEY and CDR2 SMNVEV (reference sequence). CDR3 sequence: CASSLIQGEAFF. The CDR3 DNA sequence: TGTGCCAGCAGTTTAATCCAGGGTGAAGCTTTCTTT.

The chain uses TRBV3-1 (or the pseudogene TRBV3-2) and TRBJ1-4, with a weak D call TRBD1 (5 bases). The V and J ends lost 2 bases and 11 bases respectively, with 15 bases between them. Germline CDR1 LGHDT, CDR2 YNNKEL (reference sequence). The CDR3 covers 14 residues. In DNA, the CDR3 is TGTGCCAGCAGCCAAACTGTTGGGGCGGCTAAACTGTTTTTT. Translation: CASSQTVGAAKLFF.

The chain recombines TRBV7-2 with TRBJ1-3; no definite D call. Germline V gene sequence: CDR1 SGHTA, CDR2 FQGNSA. This CDR3 is built from 16 residues. Trimming removed 0 bases at V and 4 bases at J, with 13 bases between. CDR3 nucleotide sequence: TGTGCCAGCAGCTTAGCGGCGGCAGCTAGCGGAAACACCATATATTTT. Encoded protein: CASSLAAAASGNTIYF.

This chain connects TRBV19 to TRBJ1-5; D gene unclear. Germline V CDR1 and CDR2: LNHDA, SQIVND (reference sequence). The germline V and J ends were trimmed by 3 bases and 7 bases, with 13 bases remaining between them. The CDR3 runs to 14 residues. The CDR3 DNA reads TGTGCCAGTAGTATCTCGGGGAAACCCCAGCCCCAGCATTTT. This gives the protein CASSISGKPQPQHF.

CDR3 DNA sequence: TGTGCCTGGAGTGTAGGGTCGCTAGCGGGGGGGCTGGATACGCAGTATTTT. Translating it yields CAWSVGSLAGGLDTQYF. The chain is built from TRBV30 and TRBJ2-3; 12 bases are shared with TRBD2. The J segment lost 6 bases and the V segment lost 0 bases, leaving 10 bases of the junction unmatched. This CDR3 has 17 amino acids. In germline, CDR1 is GTSNPN, CDR2 SVGIG (reference sequence).

The V gene is TRBV6-5, the J gene TRBJ2-5, with 9 bases fitting TRBD2. V lost 6 bases to trimming and J lost 4 bases; unmatched junction nucleotides: 9. The germline V gene encodes CDR1 MNHEY and CDR2 SVGAGI. CDR3 length: 15 amino acids. DNA of the CDR3: TGTGCCAGCAGGGATCGACTAGCGGCCGGAGAGACCCAGTACTTC. Protein product: CASRDRLAAGETQYF.

V gene TRBV2 combines with J gene TRBJ2-1; 8 bases fit TRBD1. The CDR3 sequence is 16 residues long. V lost 5 bases to trimming and J lost 1 base; unmatched junction nucleotides: 7. CDR1 is SNHLY, CDR2 FYNNEI, per germline. The chain's CDR3 is CASSPRTGRSYNEQFF. The CDR3 bases are TGTGCCAGCAGTCCTAGGACAGGGCGATCCTACAATGAGCAGTTCTTC.

The sample holds one count of this clone. This rearrangement joins TRBV7-9 to TRBJ2-1; D is uncertain. Trimming removed 1 base at V and 15 bases at J, with 13 bases between. The germline CDR1 and CDR2 sequences are SEHNR and FQNEAQ (reference sequence). The CDR3 consists of 12 residues. CDR3 coding DNA: TGTGCCAGCAGCTTAGAAGGCTTCCACTTGTTCTTC. The encoded protein is CASSLEGFHLFF.

This chain joins TRBV6-5 and TRBJ1-1; possible D gene TRBD1, 5 bases. CDR1 and CDR2 (germline): MNHEY, SVGAGI. Trimming removed 6 bases at V and 6 bases at J, with 17 bases between. This CDR3 has 14 residues. CDR3 coding DNA: TGTGCCAGCAGGGCTATCTGGGGGGTTCCTGAAGCTTTCTTT. It encodes CASRAIWGVPEAFF.

This clone is a singleton in its sample. The CDR3 reads CASSSTGRGQYF. In DNA form, the CDR3 reads TGTGCCAGCAGTTCTACGGGGAGGGGGCAGTATTTT. V gene TRBV6-5 combines with J gene TRBJ2-3; 7 bases are shared with TRBD2. The germline CDR1 and CDR2 sequences are MNHEY and SVGAGI. The CDR3 consists of 12 residues. Losses at the gene ends were 4 bases for V and 11 bases for J; bases not matched to a gene: 6.

The chain combines TRBV5-8 with TRBJ2-3; D may be TRBD1 (5 bases). The CDR3 extends over 13 amino acids. V dropped 2 bases and J dropped 3 bases, with 7 bases sitting between them. CDR1 SGHTS and CDR2 YDEGEE come from the germline V gene. The CDR3 protein is CASSLDSTDTQYF. The CDR3 nucleotides read TGTGCCAGCAGCTTAGACAGTACAGATACGCAGTATTTT.

The chain has TRBV12-3 or TRBV12-4 and TRBJ2-1; 7 bases line up with TRBD2. CDR3 length: 11 residues. V lost 5 bases, J lost 12 bases, and 4 bases stayed unmatched. This chain's CDR3 is CASSERGGQFF. The CDR3 region has the DNA TGTGCCAGCAGTGAGCGGGGTGGGCAGTTCTTC.

The chain links TRBV4-1 to TRBJ1-4, with 10 bases aligning to TRBD1. This CDR3 has 16 residues. Trimming at V came to 3 bases and at J to 5 bases, leaving 6 bases not matched to a gene. The germline V gene encodes CDR1 MGHRA and CDR2 YSYEKL. Here the CDR3 reads CASSQDRTGGNEKLFF. The CDR3 DNA is TGCGCCAGCAGCCAGGATAGGACAGGGGGAAATGAAAAACTGTTTTTT.

This chain uses TRBV2 with TRBJ1-5; D is perhaps TRBD1 (6 bases). The CDR3 covers 18 residues. CDR1 is SNHLY and CDR2 is FYNNEI in the germline V gene. V lost 6 bases to trimming and J lost 0 bases, with 21 bases between them. This CDR3 is CASSDIRDKRSSNQPQHF. The DNA of the CDR3 is TGTGCCAGCAGCGATATCCGGGACAAACGATCTAGCAATCAGCCCCAGCATTTT.

In the case of this clone: Other nucleotide sequences in the sample specify the same CDR3. The gene calls are TRBV18 and TRBJ2-3, with D maybe TRBD1 (6 bases). CDR3 length: 13 amino acids. In germline, CDR1 is KGHSH, CDR2 LQKENI. Trimming shortened V by 6 bases and J by 5 bases, and 12 bases separated the two germline ends. DNA of the CDR3: TGTGCCAGCTCCCCCCAGGGGCAAGATACGCAGTATTTT. It translates to CASSPQGQDTQYF.

The CDR3 reads CASSIVSGFGGPQHF. Here the CDR3 DNA reads TGTGCCAGTAGTATAGTTTCGGGGTTTGGGGGGCCCCAGCATTTT. The chain combines TRBV19 with TRBJ1-5; TRBD1 is a possible D gene (5 bases). Deletions cut 1 base from V and 9 bases from J, with 16 bases between. The length of the CDR3 is 15 residues. From germline, CDR1 is LNHDA and CDR2 SQIVND (reference sequence).

The genes are TRBV19 and TRBJ1-1; 9 bases fit TRBD1. Trimming removed 7 bases from V and 3 bases from J; junction bases left unmatched: 12. The CDR3 loop spans 16 amino acids. Germline lookup yields CDR1 LNHDA and CDR2 SQIVND (reference sequence). The DNA for the CDR3 is TGTGCCAGTATGGTAAGGACAGGGGCCCGGGACACTGAAGCTTTCTTT. This codes for CASMVRTGARDTEAFF.

V gene TRBV27 combines with J gene TRBJ2-1; 7 bases agree with TRBD2. The J segment lost 5 bases and the V segment lost 6 bases, leaving 7 bases of the junction unmatched. The germline V gene has CDR1 MNHEY and CDR2 SMNVEV (reference sequence). This CDR3 has 14 amino acids. This chain's CDR3 is CASRPGGPNNEQFF. The CDR3 bases are TGTGCCAGCAGGCCGGGGGGTCCAAACAATGAGCAGTTCTTC.

This chain joins TRBV29-1 and TRBJ2-2; D remains unclear. Germline CDR1 and CDR2: SQVTM and ANQGSEA. This CDR3 comprises 11 residues. Trimming took off 7 bases at V and 5 bases at J, with 8 bases between the two ends. DNA of the CDR3: TGCAGCGCTATGGGAACCGGGGAGCTGTTTTTT. Translation: CSAMGTGELFF.

The gene calls are TRBV19 and TRBJ2-2, with TRBD2 matching over 11 bases. V lost 5 bases and J lost 5; bases outside the gene matches: 4. Germline-derived CDR1 and CDR2 are LNHDA and SQIVND (reference sequence). The CDR3 is made up of 15 amino acids. The CDR3 DNA reads TGTGCCAGTAGTTTTAGCGGGGGGGCTACCGGGGAGCTGTTTTTT. Protein sequence: CASSFSGGATGELFF.

The V gene is TRBV19, the J gene TRBJ2-7; D may be TRBD2 (5 bases). CDR3 length equals 13 residues. Germline CDR1 reads LNHDA; CDR2 reads SQIVND (reference sequence). The V and J ends lost 9 bases and 2 bases respectively, with 14 bases between them. CDR3: CASSRGGPYEQYF. CDR3 in DNA: TGTGCCAGCTCTCGAGGAGGCCCCTACGAGCAGTACTTC.

The V and J genes are TRBV5-1 and TRBJ2-7; D not certain. Germline CDR1 is SGHRS and CDR2 is YFSETQ. V shed 4 bases and J shed 7 bases, with 15 bases lying between them. The CDR3 covers 13 residues. The CDR3 here is CASSANTLKEQYF. CDR3 in DNA: TGCGCCAGCAGCGCCAATACCCTAAAGGAGCAGTACTTC.

This clone has just one count. This chain joins TRBV7-9 and TRBJ2-5; a weak D match, TRBD1 (6 bases). CDR3 length: 14 residues. The V gene's germline CDR1 is SEHNR and CDR2 FQNEAQ (reference sequence). The V gene lost 2 bases and the J gene lost 5 bases, with 12 bases spanning the gap. The CDR3, as DNA: TGTGCCAGCAGCTTAAGGAAGGGGGAGGAGACCCAGTACTTC. It yields the protein CASSLRKGEETQYF.

The chain recombines TRBV15 with TRBJ2-3, with 7 bases that match TRBD2. Per germline, CDR1 LNHNV and CDR2 YYDKDF (reference sequence). This CDR3 region has 14 residues. J was trimmed by 0 bases and V by 3 bases; bases with no gene match: 0. The CDR3 protein is CATSSGGSTDTQYF. CDR3 in DNA: TGTGCCACCAGCAGCGGGGGGAGCACAGATACGCAGTATTTT.

The gene calls are TRBV24-1 and TRBJ1-3; possibly TRBD1 for D (5 bases). CDR1 and CDR2 (germline): KGHDR, SFDVKD. The V end was cut by 3 bases, the J end by 4 bases, with 15 bases between. There are 16 residues in the CDR3. The CDR3 loop reads CATSDGALGTGNTIYF. In DNA, the CDR3 is TGTGCCACCAGTGATGGGGCCTTGGGGACCGGAAACACCATATATTTT.